A single sample gave rise to the 16 T cell receptor beta chains below, sequenced in a study of shared clonotypes between healthy human individuals. CD45RO negativity and positive selection for CCR7 defined naive CD8 cells, a population that excluded terminally differentiated effector memory CD45RA+ cells. Repertoires were generated with immunoSEQ multiplex PCR, while TCRdb's copy carries only in-frame clones and drops some. The table lists about 2.1 million clones, about 94% of them singletons. Source material: naive CD8+ T cells from PBMCs. Every receptor here comes from a man aged 18 to 30 in good health. Some clones in this sample may be carry-over from other donors' samples.

This chain joins TRBV4-3 and TRBJ2-3, with no clear D. Germline values: CDR1 LGHNA, CDR2 YSLEER. V lost 5 bases, J lost 3 bases, and 15 bases lay in between. This CDR3 contains 15 residues. The CDR3 loop reads CASSWQPGRTDTQYF. Written as DNA, the CDR3 is TGCGCCAGCAGCTGGCAACCTGGGCGAACAGATACGCAGTATTTT.

The chain links TRBV25-1 to TRBJ2-3; D remains unclear. Trimming left V 2 bases short and J 6 bases short, with 9 bases between. There are 13 residues in the CDR3. Germline V gene data show CDR1 as MGHDK and CDR2 as SYGVNS. In nucleotides, the CDR3 is TGTGCCAGCAGTGAAAATGACGTGGATACGCAGTATTTT. It is translated as CASSENDVDTQYF.

The rearrangement uses TRBV23-1 and TRBJ1-4, with 9 bases that match TRBD1. TRBV23-1 has ORF status, its function being uncertain. This CDR3 is 15 amino acids long. CDR3 residues: CGWDRAHPTNEKLFF. In DNA form, the CDR3 reads TGCGGCTGGGACAGGGCTCACCCAACTAATGAAAAACTGTTTTTT.

V gene TRBV6-5 combines with J gene TRBJ2-3; D not certain. The CDR3 covers 12 residues. V gave up 6 bases and J gave up 6 bases, with 10 bases separating them. The V gene's germline CDR1 is MNHEY and CDR2 SVGAGI. CDR3 loop: CASRTNHDTQYF. CDR3 bases: TGTGCCAGCAGGACAAACCATGATACGCAGTATTTT.

CDR3 coding DNA: TGTGCCAGCAGCCCCGTGATGGGCCTGGGCTACACCTTC. Its translation: CASSPVMGLGYTF. The chain carries TRBV9 and TRBJ1-2; D call uncertain. The CDR3 totals 13 residues. From germline, CDR1 is SGDLS and CDR2 YYNGEE. The germline V and J ends were trimmed by 4 bases and 8 bases, with 15 bases remaining between them.

V and J are TRBV5-5 and TRBJ2-7; no firm D call. Germline assignment: CDR1 SGHKS and CDR2 YYEKEE (reference sequence). This CDR3 is 14 amino acids long. Trimming shortened V by 2 bases and J by 2 bases, and 11 bases separated the two germline ends. CDR3 in amino acids: CASSLNSRTYEQYF. CDR3 bases: TGTGCCAGCAGCTTAAACAGCCGAACCTACGAGCAGTACTTC.

The chain links TRBV7-2 to TRBJ2-1, with a possible D match to TRBD2 (6 bases). Trimming stripped 5 bases from V and 3 bases from J, with 11 bases between. The CDR3 extends over 14 amino acids. From germline, CDR1 is SGHTA and CDR2 FQGNSA. The CDR3 is CASSRGGIYNEQFF. CDR3 nucleotides: TGTGCCAGCAGCAGGGGCGGGATCTACAATGAGCAGTTCTTC.

The chain is built from TRBV27 and TRBJ2-7; the match to TRBD2 covers 9 bases. Trimming cost V 6 bases and J 6 bases; bases outside gene matches: 12. Germline V gene lookup returns CDR1 MNHEY and CDR2 SMNVEV (reference sequence). This CDR3 has 15 amino acids. CDR3 protein: CASSSSGMGRLEQYF. The CDR3 DNA reads TGTGCCAGCAGCTCTAGCGGGATGGGCCGCCTCGAGCAGTACTTC.

V gene TRBV7-9 combines with J gene TRBJ2-3; D tentatively reads TRBD1 or TRBD2 (5 bases each). Trimming left V 7 bases short and J 6 bases short, with 17 bases between. The CDR3 has 14 residues. From germline, CDR1 is SEHNR and CDR2 FQNEAQ (reference sequence). The CDR3 bases are TGTGCCAGCACACCTATTGGGGGACGGGATACGCAGTATTTT. Residues: CASTPIGGRDTQYF.

The gene calls are TRBV4-2 and TRBJ2-1, with a tentative D call TRBD1 (6 bases). The germline CDR1 and CDR2 sequences are LGHNA and YNFKEQ. This CDR3 region has 15 residues. V lost 4 bases to trimming and J lost 7 bases, with 17 bases between them. The chain's CDR3 is CASSPARMRGNEQFF. DNA of the CDR3: TGTGCCAGCAGCCCCGCTAGGATGAGGGGGAATGAGCAGTTCTTC.

The chain uses TRBV7-8 and TRBJ2-3; D not certain. V gave up 4 bases and J gave up 2 bases, with 7 bases separating them. The CDR3 is 13 residues long. Germline-derived CDR1 and CDR2 are SGHVS and FQNEAQ. The CDR3 DNA follows: TGTGCCAGCAGCTCCTTTGTCACAGATACGCAGTATTTT. Its protein product is CASSSFVTDTQYF. The full variable domain, completed using reference TRBV7-8 and TRBJ2-3, is GAGVSQSPRYKVAKRGQDVALRCDPISGHVSLFWYQQALGQGPEFLTYFQNEAQLDKSGLPSDRFFAERPEGSVSTLKIQRTQQEDSAVYLCASSSFVTDTQYFGPGTRLTVL.

This rearrangement joins TRBV15 to TRBJ1-5, with 8 positions matching TRBD1. Germline V gives CDR1 LNHNV, CDR2 YYDKDF (reference sequence). The CDR3 has 16 residues. Trimming cost V 5 bases and J 2 bases; bases outside gene matches: 8. The CDR3 protein is CATSVSTGEGNQPQHF. The DNA of the CDR3 is TGTGCCACCAGCGTTTCGACAGGGGAGGGCAATCAGCCCCAGCATTTT.

The chain combines TRBV19 with TRBJ2-1; 7 bases align to TRBD2. There are 13 residues in the CDR3. J lost 5 bases, V lost 11 bases, and 9 bases had no gene match. The germline V gene encodes CDR1 LNHDA and CDR2 SQIVND (reference sequence). CDR3 DNA sequence: TGTGCCGCCGCGGGACTAACAAACAATGAGCAGTTCTTC. It encodes CAAAGLTNNEQFF. Supplemented by reference TRBV19 and TRBJ2-1, the full variable domain reads DGGITQSPKYLFRKEGQNVTLSCEQNLNHDAMYWYRQDPGQGLRLIYYSQIVNDFQKGDIAEGYSVSREKKESFPLTVTSAQKNPTAFYLCAAAGLTNNEQFFGPGTRLTVL.

This clone was detected a few times. The same CDR3 also results from other DNA sequences found in this sample. This rearrangement joins TRBV9 to TRBJ1-3, with D maybe TRBD1 (6 bases). This CDR3 contains 15 residues. With 0 bases removed from V and 3 bases from J, the gap between germline ends came to 10 bases. Germline CDR1 and CDR2: SGDLS and YYNGEE. CDR3 DNA sequence: TGTGCCAGCAGCGTAGCAGGGGCCAGTGGAAACACCATATATTTT. Translation gives CASSVAGASGNTIYF.

The chain recombines TRBV25-1 with TRBJ2-3; 14 bases are a match to TRBD2. The length of the CDR3 is 18 residues. The germline V gene has CDR1 MGHDK and CDR2 SYGVNS. V lost 4 bases, J lost 4 bases, and 10 bases stayed unmatched. The CDR3 sequence is CASSGGTSGSTGADTQYF. The DNA for the CDR3 is TGTGCCAGCAGTGGGGGGACTAGCGGGAGTACCGGCGCAGATACGCAGTATTTT.

The chain joins TRBV28 to TRBJ1-1, with a weak D call TRBD1 (6 bases). V was shortened by 1 base and J by 3 bases, with 9 bases between the two germline ends. Germline values: CDR1 MDHEN, CDR2 SYDVKM. This CDR3 contains 14 residues. CDR3 protein: CASSLYRVHTEAFF. CDR3 DNA sequence: TGTGCCAGCAGTTTATACAGGGTGCACACTGAAGCTTTCTTT.